The T cell receptor beta chain under discussion was sequenced for a study of blood T cell repertoires in COVID-19. About the research overall: Spain, Italy and the United States supplied samples that represented acute and convalescent COVID-19. T cells, B-cell-depleted T cells, or PBMCs provided the cDNA or gDNA that served as material.

CDR3 length equals 13 residues. Germline V gene sequence: CDR1 MNHEY, CDR2 SVGAGI. After removal of 6 bases from V and 6 bases from J, the junction contained 6 bases not matched to a gene. In the authors' workflow: Estimation of nucleated cell counts was performed using reference gene primer amplification. Only in-frame clones appear in the TCRdb table, and some are missing; sequencing was by immunoSEQ multiplex PCR. That table gives V, J and clone size, and the DNA gave D and trimming. Counted here are 150,000 to 200,000 clones, approximately 80% occurring once; the ten biggest clones make up 14%. V gene TRBV6-5 combines with J gene TRBJ2-3; 7 bases line up with TRBD1. The receptor comes from a woman older than 75 with acute or convalescent COVID-19. The source material was peripheral blood. The CDR3 region has the DNA TGTGCCAGCAGGAGGGGACAGTTCGATACGCAGTATTTT. Protein product: CASRRGQFDTQYF.